The clone carrying this T cell receptor beta chain has just a few counts. The record originates from a study of blood T cell repertoires in COVID-19. CDR1 is SNHLY, CDR2 FYNNEI, per germline. The germline V and J ends were trimmed by 9 bases and 6 bases, with 15 bases remaining between them. The CDR3 length is 13 residues. Assay used: immunoSEQ multiplex PCR; TCRdb lists only in-frame clones, some missing. The sample lists 90,000 to 100,000 clones, approximately 82% occurring once. The sequencing sample was made of peripheral blood. This clonotype originated in a man aged 55-75 years with acute or convalescent COVID-19. The rearrangement joins TRBV2 to TRBJ1-5; the D gene is possibly TRBD1 (5 bases). The CDR3 DNA reads as TGTGCCAGTACTTTCGGGGGGTCTCAGCCCCAGCATTTT. This sequence encodes CASTFGGSQPQHF. Complete variable domain (other parts from reference TRBV2 and TRBJ1-5): EPEVTQTPSHQVTQMGQEVILRCVPISNHLYFYWYRQILGQKVEFLVSFYNNEISEKSEIFDDQFSVERPDGSNFTLKIRSTKLEDSAMYFCASTFGGSQPQHFGDGTRLSIL.